Listed below are T cell receptor beta chains from one sample, sequenced in a study of T cells after yellow fever vaccination. TCRdb re-called the 5' RACE reads with MiXCR, one entry per CDR3 protein. The sample records around 550,000 distinct CDR3 sequences, 15% to 20% being singletons. Material: PBMCs, obtained 15 days after the yellow fever booster vaccination. The receptors stem from a young man who received the YFV17D yellow fever vaccine. The CDR3 runs from the conserved cysteine through the conserved F or W. A D gene is named only where the DNA matches it firmly. The listing skips clone size in some rows; elsewhere it reads once, few, many or a size class.

. | . | TRBJ1-1 | TRBV5-1 | CASSRPGSNTEAFF | TGCGCCAGCAGCCGTCCCGGGAGTAACACTGAAGCTTTCTTT
few | . | TRBJ2-3 | TRBV23-1 | CASSQSSGAGADTQYF | TGCGCCAGCAGTCAATCGTCCGGGGCTGGCGCAGATACGCAGTATTTT
few | . | TRBJ2-4 | TRBV18 | CASSNRVAKNIQYF | TGTGCCAGCTCAAACAGGGTTGCCAAAAACATTCAGTACTTC
few | . | TRBJ2-2 | TRBV20-1 | CSARGFSNTGELFF | TGCAGTGCTAGGGGGTTTTCCAACACCGGGGAGCTGTTTTTT
. | TRBD1 | TRBJ1-2 | TRBV5-1 | CASSSDRLTGYTF | TGCGCCAGCAGCTCGGACAGGCTGACTGGCTACACCTTC
few | . | TRBJ2-7 | TRBV25-1 | CASSEIRAGLVEQYF | TGTGCCAGCAGTGAAATCCGGGCGGGGCTTGTCGAGCAGTACTTC
few | . | TRBJ2-3 | TRBV7-9 | CASSLVAADTQYF | TGTGCCAGCAGCTTAGTGGCGGCCGATACGCAGTATTTT
. | . | TRBJ2-4 | TRBV5-1 | CASSLGQVDIQYF | TGCGCCAGCAGCTTGGGTCAGGTGGACATTCAGTACTTC
. | . | TRBJ2-2 | TRBV5-6 | CASSRGAVNTGELFF | TGTGCCAGCAGCCGTGGGGCGGTGAACACCGGGGAGCTGTTTTTT
. | TRBD2 | TRBJ2-3 | TRBV7-2 | CASSLAWGLGRAMDTQYF | TGTGCCAGCAGCTTAGCTTGGGGACTCGGGAGGGCCATGGATACGCAGTATTTT
. | TRBD2 | TRBJ2-3 | TRBV7-2 | CASSFIASGSTDTQYF | TGTGCCAGCAGCTTCATAGCTAGCGGGAGCACAGATACGCAGTATTTT
few | . | TRBJ1-2 | TRBV4-3 | CASSQHDQPAARYGYTF | TGCGCCAGCAGCCAACACGACCAGCCTGCGGCTAGATATGGCTACACCTTC
. | . | TRBJ2-7 | TRBV5-1 | CASSWTEPYEQYF | TGCGCCAGCAGCTGGACAGAGCCCTACGAGCAGTACTTC
. | TRBD2 | TRBJ2-3 | TRBV11-2 | CASSFVGLAGVTDTQYF | TGTGCCAGCAGCTTTGTGGGGCTAGCGGGGGTCACAGATACGCAGTATTTT
few | . | TRBJ1-6 | TRBV7-8 | CASSLTGGTLHF | TGTGCCAGCAGCTTAACAGGAGGGACCCTCCACTTT
few | . | TRBJ2-5 | TRBV7-2 | CASSPGRGTQYF | TGTGCCAGCAGCCCCGGTCGGGGGACCCAGTACTTC
few | TRBD1 | TRBJ1-1 | TRBV6-5 | CASSYTNRGNTEAFF | TGTGCCAGCAGTTACACAAACAGGGGGAACACTGAAGCTTTCTTT
. | . | TRBJ2-1 | TRBV11-1 | CAGTGGRGRRERGTNEQFF | TGTGCCGGCACTGGGGGGCGCGGAAGGCGGGAGAGGGGGACCAATGAGCAGTTCTTC
few | TRBD1 | TRBJ2-4 | TRBV11-2 | CASSLVGTGGNIQYF | TGTGCCAGCAGCTTAGTTGGGACAGGGGGAAACATTCAGTACTTC
few | TRBD2 | TRBJ2-6 | TRBV7-2 | CASSLGLAGHSGANVLTF | TGTGCCAGCAGCTTAGGGCTAGCGGGGCACTCTGGGGCCAACGTCCTGACTTTC
. | TRBD1 | TRBJ2-2 | TRBV29-1 | CSADPGQTGTGELFF | TGCAGCGCGGATCCGGGACAGACGGGCACCGGGGAGCTGTTTTTT
few | . | TRBJ2-4 | TRBV20-1 | CSARVQENIQYF | TGCAGTGCTAGAGTTCAAGAAAACATTCAGTACTTC
many | . | TRBJ2-3 | TRBV5-1 | CASSGSQTDTQYF | TGCGCCAGCAGCGGCAGCCAAACAGATACGCAGTATTTT